The entry that follows covers one T cell receptor beta chain sequence. No antigen is known for it. Base qualities are not provided; no much larger clone lies one nucleotide away. The entire isolated RNA was reverse transcribed using the High Capacity cDNA Reverse Transcription Kit, and thus expressed TCRB transcripts were sequenced. Deep immunoSEQ sequencing was performed on naive, central memory and regulatory T cell samples, with an average of around 3.4 million total reads per sample. Sorted cells were lysed in RLT buffer and RNA was extracted with DNase-treated RNeasy Micro or Mini kits, depending on cell number. To prevent cross-contamination, every cell subset was processed on its own, while patient and healthy donor samples were processed together. TCRB sequences were amplified from cDNA with the immunoSEQ multiplex PCR, producing 87-bp fragments spanning the CDR3 region. Amplicons were sequenced on the Illumina HiSeq platform. Concerning the study's data processing: Synthetic template baselines were used to correct PCR bias computationally, reads within Hamming distance 2 were collapsed together, and singletons that could not be merged were discarded. Reads were aligned against IMGT to assign V, D and J genes, CDR3 length and insertions or deletions at six rearrangement sites. Clonotype counts were normalized to sorted cell number within each subset before computing true diversity and Gini coefficients with the tcR R package. Repertoire sharing was quantified using the overlap coefficient calculated on TCRB nucleotide sequences. As a proxy for the pre-selection repertoire, out-of-frame TCRB sequences from naive cells were analyzed. TCRdb mirrors the immuneACCESS table, restricted to in-frame sequences. Some clones are absent from its copies; in checked studies, under half trace to an unresolved V gene, and the reason for the others is unknown. That table gives V, J and clone size, and the DNA gave D and trimming. The sample table lists 390,000 or so clones, 14% of them with a count of one. The top ten hold about 0.034% of the sample.

The data were obtained in a study of beta chain features in type 1 diabetes (dated by TCRdb to 2016 to 2018). Regarding the study in general: Mean age, gender distribution, total cell number and subset yield did not differ between patients and healthy donors. A total of approximately 110,000,000 sorted cells were examined across all samples, and a strong correlation was observed between cell number per subset and RNA yield. In the study, recently diagnosed type 1 diabetes patients and matched healthy donors were compared on the TCRB repertoires of their sorted circulating CD4+ T cell subsets. Regulatory and stem cell-like memory subsets were isolated from only 8 patients and roughly 8 healthy donors, whereas naive and central memory subsets came from all 30 or so donors. Here is what the overall study found, with its caveats: Fewer insertions and more nucleotide deletions at VDJ recombination sites were observed in patients with type 1 diabetes, implying thymic rearrangement abnormalities. Shorter templates might be favored by PCR, yet because patient and control samples were amplified and corrected together, any such skew would affect both groups equally. Because cDNA was sequenced instead of genomic DNA, activated cells with high expression could be over-represented, although the groups did not differ in activation or CD3 levels. In all four CD4+ subsets, TCRB CDR3 length was moderately but significantly shorter in type 1 diabetes patients. Naive, central memory and regulatory TCRB repertoires appeared to be more similar among patients than among healthy donors. Because the HLA sub-analyses included only small numbers of individuals, any influence of HLA type on TCRB rearrangement was left unresolved.

A single peripheral blood draw of around 120 mL on average was collected from each donor into heparinised tubes. Naive, central memory, regulatory and stem cell-like memory CD4+ T cells were sorted on a BD FACSAria II using a panel including CD45RO, CCR7, CD25, CD127, CD95 and CD27. Purity was above 95% for every sorted population. Right away, PBMCs were isolated by Lymphoprep density gradient centrifugation and were stained directly, with no culture step. So that batch effects would be minimized, each experiment stained and sorted samples in pairs, pairing one healthy donor with one patient. Germline trimming amounts to 2 bases on V and 7 bases on J, with 11 as the count of junction bases outside the gene matches. The CDR3, cysteine through phenylalanine, is 16 amino acids long. The entry retains the CDR3 DNA only, 48 bases that are in frame from base 1. The germline V gene sets CDR1 to LGHNA and CDR2 to YSLEER.

The chain is encoded by TRBV4-3 joined to TRBJ2-1; 7 central nucleotides agree with TRBD1. Input material: naive CD4+ T cells from blood. The cell subset or site label on this specimen signifies: true naive CD4+ T cells. The receptor comes from a man aged 30-40 years in good health. The CDR3 amino acid sequence is: CASSQTRAYRGNEQFF. The sequence in DNA is TGCGCCAGCAGCCAAACCCGCGCCTACAGGGGTAATGAGCAGTTCTTC.